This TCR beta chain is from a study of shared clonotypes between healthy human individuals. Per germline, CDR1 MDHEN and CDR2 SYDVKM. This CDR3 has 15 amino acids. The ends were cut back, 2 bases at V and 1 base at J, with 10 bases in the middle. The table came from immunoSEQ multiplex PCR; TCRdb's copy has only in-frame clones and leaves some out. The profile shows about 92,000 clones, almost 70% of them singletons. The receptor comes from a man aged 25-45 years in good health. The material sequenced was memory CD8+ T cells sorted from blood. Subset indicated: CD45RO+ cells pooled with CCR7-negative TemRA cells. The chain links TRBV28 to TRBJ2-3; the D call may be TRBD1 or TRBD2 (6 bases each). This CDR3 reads CASSLPRGGTDTQYF. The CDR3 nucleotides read TGTGCCAGCAGTTTACCGAGGGGGGGCACAGATACGCAGTATTTT.